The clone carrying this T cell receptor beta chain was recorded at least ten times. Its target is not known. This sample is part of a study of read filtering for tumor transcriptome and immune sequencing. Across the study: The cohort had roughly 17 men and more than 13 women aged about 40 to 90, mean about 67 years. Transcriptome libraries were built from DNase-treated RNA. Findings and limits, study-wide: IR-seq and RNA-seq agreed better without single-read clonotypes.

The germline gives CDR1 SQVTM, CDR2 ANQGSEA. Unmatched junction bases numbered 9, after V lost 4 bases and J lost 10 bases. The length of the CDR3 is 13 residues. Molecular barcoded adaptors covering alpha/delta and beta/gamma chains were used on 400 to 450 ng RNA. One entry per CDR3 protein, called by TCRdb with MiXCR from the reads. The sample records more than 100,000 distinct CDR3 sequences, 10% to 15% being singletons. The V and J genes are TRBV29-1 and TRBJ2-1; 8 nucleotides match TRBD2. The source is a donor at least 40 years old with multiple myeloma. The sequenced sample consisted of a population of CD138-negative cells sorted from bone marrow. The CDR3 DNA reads TGCAGCGTTGGAAGGACTAGCAGCCGAGAGCAGTTCTTC. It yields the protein CSVGRTSSREQFF.